Following are 32 T cell receptor beta chains from one sample sequenced in a study of T cell responses to AZD1222 COVID-19 vaccine. Only in-frame clones appear in the TCRdb table, and some are missing; sequencing was by immunoSEQ multiplex PCR. This sample has roughly 84,000 clones; about 83% occur once, and the top ten carry around 10%. The sample here was peripheral blood, taken 28 days after the second AZD1222 dose. These TCRs come from an adult who received the AZD1222 COVID-19 vaccine.

The chain is built from TRBV18 and TRBJ1-6, with D perhaps TRBD1 (6 bases). The CDR3 contains 14 residues. Per germline, CDR1 KGHSH and CDR2 LQKENI. Trimming took 0 bases from V and 10 from J, leaving 10 bases between them. The CDR3 sequence is CASSPPAGASPLHF. The DNA for the CDR3 is TGTGCCAGCTCACCACCGGCAGGGGCCTCACCCCTCCACTTT.

The chain employs TRBV5-6 and TRBJ2-7; D tentatively reads TRBD1 or TRBD2 (5 bases each). This CDR3 is 15 amino acids long. Trimming cost V 5 bases and J 1 base, with 16 bases left between them. Germline CDR1 reads SGHDT; CDR2 reads YYEEEE. As DNA, the CDR3 is TGTGCCAGCAGGATCGAGGGGCCGACTTCCTACGAGCAGTACTTC. It yields the protein CASRIEGPTSYEQYF.

The chain has TRBV7-3 and TRBJ2-2; 7 bases are a match to TRBD1. The germline CDR1 and CDR2 sequences are SGHTA and FQGTGA. The CDR3 loop spans 16 amino acids. J was trimmed by 5 bases and V by 2 bases; bases with no gene match: 8. This CDR3 reads CASSLSSAGGTGELFF. The DNA for the CDR3 is TGTGCCAGCAGCTTATCGTCGGCAGGGGGAACCGGGGAGCTGTTTTTT.

This sequence joins TRBV7-2 and TRBJ1-2; D perhaps matches TRBD1 (6 bases). The CDR3 is made up of 15 amino acids. V was clipped by 1 base and J by 2 bases, with 11 bases between them. From germline, CDR1 is SGHTA and CDR2 FQGNSA. CDR3 sequence (DNA): TGTGCCAGCAGCTTAGACAGGGAAGCCAACTATGGCTACACCTTC. Translating it yields CASSLDREANYGYTF. Using reference TRBV7-2 and TRBJ1-2 for the parts outside the CDR3, the full variable domain is GAGVSQSPSNKVTEKGKDVELRCDPISGHTALYWYRQSLGQGLEFLIYFQGNSAPDKSGLPSDRFSAERTGGSVSTLTIQRTQQEDSAVYLCASSLDREANYGYTFGSGTRLTVV.

The CDR3 region is CASSGLAANTGELFF. The CDR3 DNA reads TGTGCCAGCAGTGGACTAGCGGCGAACACCGGGGAGCTGTTTTTT. The chain links TRBV2 to TRBJ2-2, with 9 bases fitting TRBD2. With V trimmed by 4 bases and J by 0 bases, 0 bases remained unmatched. There are 15 residues in the CDR3. The germline V gene encodes CDR1 SNHLY and CDR2 FYNNEI.

This chain joins TRBV7-3 and TRBJ2-5; 10 nucleotides match TRBD2. Germline V lookup: CDR1 SGHTA, CDR2 FQGTGA. The CDR3 extends over 15 amino acids. J gave up 1 base and V 5 bases, and 4 bases lay outside the gene matches. DNA of the CDR3: TGTGCCAGCAGCATAGCGGGGGGAACCCAAGAGACCCAGTACTTC. Translation: CASSIAGGTQETQYF.

This rearrangement joins TRBV3-1 (or the pseudogene TRBV3-2) to TRBJ2-7; 9 bases are shared with TRBD2. CDR1 LGHDT and CDR2 YNNKEL come from the germline V gene (reference sequence). The CDR3 runs 15 residues. The V gene end was trimmed by 1 base and the J gene end by 4 bases; junction bases not matched to a gene: 5. The CDR3 reads CASSQGPSGEYEQYF. For the CDR3, the DNA is TGTGCCAGCAGCCAAGGCCCTAGCGGGGAGTACGAGCAGTACTTC.

The chain is built from TRBV27 and TRBJ1-4, with D maybe TRBD1 (5 bases). The germline CDR1 and CDR2 sequences are MNHEY and SMNVEV (reference sequence). The CDR3 sequence is 14 residues long. Trimming removed 7 bases from V and 6 bases from J, with 15 bases in between. The CDR3 DNA follows: TGTGCCAGCACCCCGACAGCGGGGCATGAAAAACTGTTTTTT. Translating it yields CASTPTAGHEKLFF.

The J gene is TRBJ1-2, the V gene TRBV7-6, with 12 bases identical to TRBD1. The CDR3 has 16 amino acids. The germline V gene has CDR1 SGHVS and CDR2 FNYEAQ. J gave up 7 bases and V 6 bases, and 12 bases lay outside the gene matches. This CDR3 reads CASSTETGTGGGGYTF. In DNA, the CDR3 is TGTGCCAGCAGTACCGAGACCGGGACAGGGGGCGGTGGCTACACCTTC.

The chain employs TRBV6-5 and TRBJ1-2; unclear D gene. Germline V gene sequence: CDR1 MNHEY, CDR2 SVGAGI. V lost 2 bases, J lost 4 bases, and 11 bases lay in between. The CDR3 is made up of 14 amino acids. The CDR3 is CASSYTDVSYGYTF. The CDR3 DNA is TGTGCCAGCAGTTACACGGACGTGTCCTATGGCTACACCTTC.

V usage is TRBV11-2 and J usage is TRBJ1-5, with D tentatively TRBD1 (5 bases). The CDR3 covers 16 residues. Per the germline V gene, CDR1 is SGHAT and CDR2 is FQNNGV. The V end lost 5 bases, the J end lost 0 bases, and 14 bases lay between the germline ends. The CDR3 spells CASSRDSVYSNQPQHF. As DNA, the CDR3 is TGTGCCAGCAGCCGCGACAGCGTGTATAGCAATCAGCCCCAGCATTTT.

The chain is built from TRBV6-5 and TRBJ2-7; 8 bases match TRBD1. V trimming: 2 bases; J trimming: 3 bases; junction bases outside the gene matches: 9. The CDR3 runs to 16 residues. Per germline, CDR1 MNHEY and CDR2 SVGAGI. CDR3 residues: CASSYEARTGFYEQYF. CDR3 nucleotide sequence: TGTGCCAGCAGTTACGAGGCCCGGACAGGGTTCTACGAGCAGTACTTC.

The chain joins TRBV6-1 to TRBJ1-2; D not resolved. The CDR3 totals 15 residues. CDR1 and CDR2 from the germline V gene are MNHNS and SASEGT. V gave up 1 base and J gave up 0 bases, with 9 bases separating them. The CDR3 spells CASSEGLFANYGYTF. CDR3 in DNA: TGTGCCAGCAGTGAAGGGTTGTTTGCTAACTATGGCTACACCTTC.

The chain combines TRBV6-5 with TRBJ2-4; D may be TRBD1 (5 bases). V lost 7 bases and J 1 base, leaving 11 bases between the germline ends. There are 14 residues in the CDR3. Looked up from germline, CDR1 is MNHEY and CDR2 is SVGAGI. CDR3 sequence reads: CASTLNRAKNIQYF. CDR3 bases: TGTGCCAGCACCCTGAACAGGGCCAAAAACATTCAGTACTTC.

The genes are TRBV4-3 and TRBJ2-1; perhaps TRBD2 as D (5 bases). The CDR3 length is 17 residues. Germline V CDR1 and CDR2: LGHNA, YSLEER. The ends were cut back, 0 bases at V and 0 bases at J, with 12 bases in the middle. The CDR3 DNA reads TGCGCCAGCAGCCAAGATCCGGGGAGTTCCTCCTACAATGAGCAGTTCTTC. This translates into CASSQDPGSSSYNEQFF.

This clone came up once. The rearrangement uses TRBV5-4 and TRBJ2-7, with TRBD2 matching over 9 bases. Unmatched junction bases numbered 5, after V lost 4 bases and J lost 0 bases. Germline CDR1 SGHNT, CDR2 YYREEE (reference sequence). This CDR3 comprises 15 residues. For the CDR3, the DNA is TGTGCCAGCAGCCCCGGGGGACTAGCCTCCTACGAGCAGTACTTC. Translation gives CASSPGGLASYEQYF.

The rearrangement links TRBV3-1 (or the pseudogene TRBV3-2) to TRBJ2-7, with a possible D match to TRBD1 (5 bases). Germline CDR1 LGHDT, CDR2 YNNKEL (reference sequence). The CDR3 covers 11 residues. Trimming shortened V by 4 bases and J by 7 bases, and 8 bases separated the two germline ends. CDR3 sequence (DNA): TGTGCCAGCAGCCGTAGGGGTGAGCAGTACTTC. This sequence encodes CASSRRGEQYF.

This clone was picked up one time. The CDR3 loop reads CASAGGGAAETQYF. The CDR3 DNA is TGTGCCAGTGCGGGCGGGGGGGCCGCAGAGACCCAGTACTTC. The chain uses TRBV19 and TRBJ2-5, with TRBD2 identical over 9 bases. The V segment lost 8 bases and the J segment 4 bases; nucleotides outside the gene matches: 8. CDR1 is LNHDA and CDR2 is SQIVND in the germline V gene (reference sequence). The CDR3 length is 14 residues.

This rearrangement joins TRBV28 to TRBJ1-5; the D gene is possibly TRBD1 (5 bases). The CDR3 contains 14 residues. The V gene's germline CDR1 is MDHEN and CDR2 SYDVKM. V gave up 2 bases and J gave up 5 bases, with 10 bases separating them. CDR3 sequence reads: CASSLQGIHQPQHF. The DNA for the CDR3 is TGTGCCAGCAGTTTACAGGGAATTCATCAGCCCCAGCATTTT.

The rearrangement links TRBV7-2 to TRBJ2-6; 8 nucleotides line up with TRBD1. Germline trimming cut 9 bases from V and 1 base from J; bases unmatched to any gene: 14. Germline loops: CDR1 SGHTA, CDR2 FQGNSA. The length of the CDR3 is 18 residues. CDR3 DNA: TGTGCCAGTCCCGGCAGGGGGCGAGGTTTTTCTGGGGCCAACGTCCTGACTTTC. As protein: CASPGRGRGFSGANVLTF.

The chain has TRBV9 and TRBJ2-5; TRBD1 matches at 10 bases. The CDR3 has 14 residues. Looked up from germline, CDR1 is SGDLS and CDR2 is YYNGEE. With 4 bases clipped from V and 5 bases from J, the junction kept 5 bases outside the gene matches. CDR3 sequence reads: CASSPTGGGETQYF. The CDR3 DNA follows: TGTGCCAGCAGCCCGACAGGGGGCGGGGAGACCCAGTACTTC.

This clone was seen a few times. The rearrangement links TRBV12-3 or TRBV12-4 to TRBJ2-4; no clear D. V was clipped by 5 bases and J by 4 bases, with 9 bases between them. This CDR3 spans 13 amino acids. The CDR3, as DNA: TGTGCCAGCAGTCCGTCTTATAAAAACATTCAGTACTTC. Translation: CASSPSYKNIQYF.

The genes are TRBV20-1 and TRBJ2-7, with 9 bases aligning to TRBD1. Germline V gene data show CDR1 as DFQATT and CDR2 as SNEGSKA (reference sequence). CDR3 length equals 14 residues. J was trimmed by 4 bases and V by 3 bases; bases with no gene match: 7. The CDR3 DNA sequence: TGCAGTGCTAGTCCCGGGACAGGGCTATACGAGCAGTACTTC. Translated: CSASPGTGLYEQYF.

The chain combines TRBV6-4 with TRBJ1-1; the D gene is possibly TRBD1 (6 bases). The V gene's germline CDR1 is MRHNA and CDR2 SNTAGT. Trimming took 3 bases from V and 2 from J, leaving 16 bases between them. The CDR3 is 16 amino acids. The CDR3 nucleotides are TGTGCCAGCAGTGAGACCTGGAGGGACATTAACACTGAAGCTTTCTTT. It yields the protein CASSETWRDINTEAFF.

The chain couples TRBV6-5 to TRBJ1-2, with unresolved D. Trimming cost V 10 bases and J 4 bases, with 19 bases left between them. The germline gives CDR1 MNHEY, CDR2 SVGAGI. The CDR3 sequence is 14 residues long. Here the CDR3 reads CANRPDGRTYGYTF. The CDR3 region has the DNA TGTGCCAACCGACCCGACGGCAGGACCTATGGCTACACCTTC.

This chain links TRBV6-6 with TRBJ2-7; the D is unclear. V lost 5 bases and J 9 bases, leaving 11 bases between the germline ends. The germline V gene encodes CDR1 MNHNY and CDR2 SVGAGI (reference sequence). CDR3 length: 11 residues. As DNA, the CDR3 is TGTGCCAGCAGTCCTGGGGTACTGCAGTACTTC. Its translation: CASSPGVLQYF.

The chain employs TRBV18 and TRBJ2-3; 7 bases agree with TRBD1. The CDR3 is 14 amino acids. Per germline, CDR1 KGHSH and CDR2 LQKENI. With V trimmed by 11 bases and J by 2 bases, 10 bases remained unmatched. CDR3 sequence (DNA): TGTGCCGCCCGGTCCGGGACAGCCACAGATACGCAGTATTTT. Protein: CAARSGTATDTQYF.

The chain couples TRBV7-6 to TRBJ1-2; D is possibly TRBD1 (5 bases). Germline V CDR1 and CDR2: SGHVS, FNYEAQ. V was trimmed by 5 bases and J by 2 bases, leaving 18 bases between them. The CDR3 is 16 amino acids. Written as DNA, the CDR3 is TGTGCCAGCAGCCCAACCGGAGGGCAGGGCAACTATGGCTACACCTTC. This encodes CASSPTGGQGNYGYTF. The full variable domain, rest sourced from reference TRBV7-6 and TRBJ1-2, is GAGVSQSPRYKVTKRGQDVALRCDPISGHVSLYWYRQALGQGPEFLTYFNYEAQQDKSGLPNDRFSAERPEGSISTLTIQRTEQRDSAMYRCASSPTGGQGNYGYTFGSGTRLTVV.

The chain is built from TRBV18 and TRBJ2-2; 8 nucleotides agree with TRBD2. V lost 3 bases and J lost 6; bases outside the gene matches: 6. CDR1 and CDR2 from the germline V gene are KGHSH and LQKENI. CDR3 size: 15 residues. The CDR3 loop is CASSPPGLGAGELFF. CDR3 DNA: TGTGCCAGCTCACCCCCGGGACTAGGGGCCGGGGAGCTGTTTTTT.

V gene TRBV5-1 combines with J gene TRBJ1-2; D is undetermined. Germline V gene lookup returns CDR1 SGHRS and CDR2 YFSETQ. This CDR3 comprises 12 residues. Trimming took 5 bases from V and 4 from J, leaving 9 bases between them. As DNA, the CDR3 is TGCGCCAGCAGTCCAGACGGCTATGGCTACACCTTC. Protein sequence: CASSPDGYGYTF. The complete variable domain, with remaining parts taken from reference TRBV5-1 and TRBJ1-2, reads KAGVTQTPRYLIKTRGQQVTLSCSPISGHRSVSWYQQTPGQGLQFLFEYFSETQRNKGNFPGRFSGRQFSNSRSEMNVSTLELGDSALYLCASSPDGYGYTFGSGTRLTVV.

This chain joins TRBV9 and TRBJ2-1; no definite D call. CDR3 length: 14 amino acids. Germline CDR1 is SGDLS and CDR2 is YYNGEE. The germline V and J ends were trimmed by 0 bases and 0 bases, with 4 bases remaining between them. The CDR3 DNA is TGTGCCAGCAGCGTAGATAGCTCCTACAATGAGCAGTTCTTC. As protein: CASSVDSSYNEQFF.

The V call is TRBV4-2, the J call TRBJ2-4, with 11 bases lining up with TRBD2. The CDR3 length is 19 residues. From germline, CDR1 is LGHNA and CDR2 YNFKEQ. The V gene end was trimmed by 0 bases and the J gene end by 2 bases; junction bases not matched to a gene: 9. The CDR3 spells CASSQDSSGGAKSKNIQYF. The CDR3 bases are TGTGCCAGCAGCCAAGATAGTAGCGGGGGGGCTAAATCCAAAAACATTCAGTACTTC.